The 26 T cell receptor beta chains in this list originate from one sample, sequenced in a study of PD-1 blockade in classical Hodgkin lymphoma. Time point: newly diagnosed, previously untreated cHL patient sample. This table comes from immunoSEQ multiplex PCR, and its TCRdb copy is limited to in-frame clones, with some not included. The sample contains some 70,000 clones, more than 85% of which appear only once. The sample taken for sequencing was peripheral blood mononuclear cells (PBMCs). The receptor set was obtained from a human donor with classical Hodgkin lymphoma.

The chain combines TRBV11-3 with TRBJ2-1; no firm D call. Germline-derived CDR1 and CDR2 are SGHNT and YENEEA. Trimming cost V 2 bases and J 8 bases, with 13 bases left between them. The CDR3 is 14 amino acids. The CDR3 coding sequence is TGTGCCAGCAGCTTACATGGGGAATCCGATGAGCAGTTCTTC. Residues: CASSLHGESDEQFF.

This chain uses TRBV7-2 with TRBJ2-5; no firm D call. CDR1 is SGHTA and CDR2 is FQGNSA in the germline V gene. Trimming removed 8 bases from V and 5 bases from J, with 9 bases in between. The CDR3 loop spans 11 amino acids. The CDR3 here is CASGLGETQYF. CDR3 nucleotide sequence: TGTGCCAGCGGCCTCGGCGAGACCCAGTACTTC.

V usage is TRBV7-9 and J usage is TRBJ2-1; D may correspond to TRBD1 or TRBD2 (5 bases each). V lost 3 bases and J 5 bases, leaving 14 bases between the germline ends. Germline CDR1 and CDR2: SEHNR and FQNEAQ (reference sequence). The CDR3 covers 15 residues. The DNA of the CDR3 is TGTGCCAGCAGCTTGGGGACCAGTGGGAACAATGAGCAGTTCTTC. Translation gives CASSLGTSGNNEQFF.

V gene TRBV7-2 combines with J gene TRBJ2-3; no clear D. The CDR3 extends over 16 amino acids. The V end was cut by 1 base, the J end by 0 bases, with 11 bases between. Per germline, CDR1 SGHTA and CDR2 FQGNSA. The CDR3 nucleotides read TGTGCCAGCAGCTTAGAAGTTCCGCCGAGCACAGATACGCAGTATTTT. Amino acids: CASSLEVPPSTDTQYF.

The CDR3 reads CASKKERVEDTQYF. As DNA, the CDR3 is TGTGCCAGCAAGAAGGAACGGGTAGAGGATACGCAGTATTTT. The chain carries TRBV27 and TRBJ2-3; D gene uncertain. This CDR3 region has 14 residues. Germline-derived CDR1 and CDR2 are MNHEY and SMNVEV (reference sequence). The V end lost 7 bases, the J end lost 6 bases, and 17 bases lay between the germline ends.

V usage is TRBV2 and J usage is TRBJ2-1; TRBD2 aligns across 8 bases. The germline CDR1 and CDR2 sequences are SNHLY and FYNNEI. The junction had 8 bases not matched to a gene; V was cut back by 3 bases and J by 7 bases. CDR3 length equals 15 residues. CDR3 loop: CASSDPRTSMNEQFF. The CDR3, as DNA: TGTGCCAGCAGTGATCCAAGGACTAGCATGAATGAGCAGTTCTTC.

This clone was found once. V usage is TRBV28 and J usage is TRBJ1-5; D remains unclear. The germline V gene encodes CDR1 MDHEN and CDR2 SYDVKM. This CDR3 has 15 residues. Trimming took 3 bases from V and 2 from J, leaving 11 bases between them. CDR3 loop: CASSLGPGGNQPQHF. Here the CDR3 DNA reads TGTGCCAGCAGTTTGGGTCCCGGAGGCAATCAGCCCCAGCATTTT.

The chain has TRBV10-2 and TRBJ2-5; D not resolved. Per the germline V gene, CDR1 is WSHSY and CDR2 is SAAADI. The CDR3 has 12 residues. Trimming pared 1 base from V and 5 bases from J, leaving 5 bases between. DNA for the CDR3: TGCGCCAGCAGTGAGTGGGTGGAGACCCAGTACTTC. Amino acid sequence: CASSEWVETQYF.

V gene TRBV10-1 combines with J gene TRBJ2-7; D uncertain. CDR1 and CDR2 from the germline V gene are WNHNN and SYGVQD (reference sequence). This CDR3 is built from 15 residues. The germline V and J ends were trimmed by 0 bases and 2 bases, with 11 bases remaining between them. The CDR3 sequence is CASSESPELTYEQYF. For the CDR3, the DNA is TGCGCCAGCAGTGAGTCGCCTGAGCTAACCTACGAGCAGTACTTC.

This clone has a single count. As DNA, the CDR3 is TGTGCCAGCTCACCAAGCAGGGAGGGCTATGGCTACACCTTC. This translates into CASSPSREGYGYTF. V is TRBV18 and J is TRBJ1-2; possibly TRBD1 for D (5 bases). This CDR3 region has 14 residues. The V gene lost 2 bases and the J gene lost 4 bases, with 11 bases spanning the gap. The germline V gene encodes CDR1 KGHSH and CDR2 LQKENI.

The chain links TRBV18 to TRBJ1-1; D is ambiguous. The ends were cut back, 6 bases at V and 4 bases at J, with 9 bases in the middle. Per germline, CDR1 KGHSH and CDR2 LQKENI. The CDR3 extends over 12 amino acids. CDR3 region: CASSGVVTEAFF. The DNA for the CDR3 is TGTGCCAGCTCCGGGGTCGTCACTGAAGCTTTCTTT.

This chain uses TRBV28 with TRBJ2-7, with TRBD1 identical over 8 bases. Germline loops: CDR1 MDHEN, CDR2 SYDVKM. The CDR3 contains 15 residues. The V and J ends lost 5 bases and 0 bases, in that order; junction bases with no gene match: 6. The CDR3 DNA is TGTGCCAGCAGTATTCCGGGGACAGGCTCCTACGAGCAGTACTTC. Its translation is CASSIPGTGSYEQYF.

The chain is built from TRBV5-1 and TRBJ2-5; D might be TRBD1 or TRBD2, each matching 6 bases. CDR3 length: 13 amino acids. CDR1 and CDR2 (germline): SGHRS, YFSETQ. V lost 6 bases to trimming and J lost 5 bases, with 14 bases between them. In DNA, the CDR3 is TGCGCCAGCAACGGGGGCGACGTGGAGACCCAGTACTTC. Protein sequence: CASNGGDVETQYF.

The V call is TRBV27, the J call TRBJ2-3; D perhaps matches TRBD2 (5 bases). This CDR3 spans 13 amino acids. Per the germline V gene, CDR1 is MNHEY and CDR2 is SMNVEV (reference sequence). The V and J ends lost 3 bases and 5 bases respectively, with 9 bases between them. The CDR3 sequence is CASSLTIIDTQYF. The CDR3 DNA reads as TGTGCCAGCAGTTTGACTATCATAGATACGCAGTATTTT.

The chain is built from TRBV19 and TRBJ2-5; 7 nucleotides line up with TRBD1. Trimming removed 5 bases from V and 1 base from J; junction bases left unmatched: 7. The CDR3 sequence is 15 residues long. Looked up from germline, CDR1 is LNHDA and CDR2 is SQIVND (reference sequence). CDR3 bases: TGTGCCAGTAGTCCCACAGGGGTTTTCCAAGAGACCCAGTACTTC. Protein product: CASSPTGVFQETQYF.

The rearrangement uses TRBV6-6 and TRBJ1-2; D is undetermined. Germline loops: CDR1 MNHNY, CDR2 SVGAGI (reference sequence). V shed 2 bases and J shed 0 bases, with 13 bases lying between them. This CDR3 is 16 amino acids long. The CDR3 region is CASSYRGPQSNYGYTF. CDR3 DNA: TGTGCCAGCAGTTACAGAGGGCCACAGTCTAACTATGGCTACACCTTC.

The chain has TRBV28 and TRBJ2-3, with D perhaps TRBD2 (5 bases). From germline, CDR1 is MDHEN and CDR2 SYDVKM. Trimming took off 1 base at V and 2 bases at J, with 16 bases between the two ends. The CDR3 length is 17 residues. The CDR3 region is CASSLSLAPSSTDTQYF. In DNA form, the CDR3 reads TGTGCCAGCAGTTTATCTCTAGCCCCAAGTTCCACAGATACGCAGTATTTT.

J is TRBJ2-2 and V is TRBV5-4, with 8 bases that match TRBD1. Germline trimming cut 4 bases from V and 1 base from J; bases unmatched to any gene: 6. The germline V gene has CDR1 SGHNT and CDR2 YYREEE (reference sequence). The CDR3 spans 16 residues. The chain's CDR3 is CASSLTGTGNTGELFF. CDR3 coding DNA: TGTGCCAGCAGCCTTACCGGGACAGGGAACACCGGGGAGCTGTTTTTT.

The rearrangement uses TRBV2 and TRBJ2-6; D is unresolved. The CDR3 sequence is 13 residues long. Per the germline V gene, CDR1 is SNHLY and CDR2 is FYNNEI. V dropped 2 bases and J dropped 12 bases, with 11 bases sitting between them. The CDR3 sequence: CASSEYSSSVLTF. The CDR3 coding sequence is TGTGCCAGCAGTGAATATTCAAGCAGCGTCCTGACTTTC.

V usage is TRBV7-2 and J usage is TRBJ2-1, with a weak D call TRBD2 (6 bases). V lost 2 bases to trimming and J lost 3 bases, with 17 bases between them. The CDR3 is 17 residues long. Germline-derived CDR1 and CDR2 are SGHTA and FQGNSA. The CDR3 region is CASSLLLAIAVYNEQFF. The CDR3 DNA is TGTGCCAGCAGCTTACTCTTAGCTATAGCGGTCTACAATGAGCAGTTCTTC.

The chain uses TRBV19 and TRBJ2-3; D possibly corresponds to TRBD2 (5 bases). CDR3 length: 14 residues. Looked up from germline, CDR1 is LNHDA and CDR2 is SQIVND (reference sequence). Between the trimmed V and J ends, which lost 2 bases and 6 bases, there was a span of 12 bases. CDR3 sequence reads: CASSISGSRDTQYF. In DNA, the CDR3 is TGTGCCAGTAGTATATCGGGATCCAGGGATACGCAGTATTTT.

The chain combines TRBV4-2 with TRBJ1-2; weak D call: TRBD1 (6 bases). CDR3 length equals 17 residues. Trimming shortened V by 0 bases and J by 2 bases, and 16 bases separated the two germline ends. CDR1 is LGHNA, CDR2 YNFKEQ, per germline. CDR3 coding DNA: TGTGCCAGCAGCCAAGAAGGAAAAACAGGGTGGAACTATGGCTACACCTTC. This codes for CASSQEGKTGWNYGYTF.

This rearrangement joins TRBV5-1 to TRBJ2-4; 15 positions agree with TRBD2. CDR1 and CDR2 from the germline V gene are SGHRS and YFSETQ. After removal of 4 bases from V and 5 bases from J, the junction contained 4 bases not matched to a gene. This CDR3 spans 16 amino acids. CDR3 nucleotides: TGCGCCAGCAGCCCCGGACTAGCGGGGGGGGAAAACATTCAGTACTTC. This codes for CASSPGLAGGENIQYF.

This chain uses TRBV2 with TRBJ1-1, with a weak D call TRBD1 (6 bases). Trimming cost V 2 bases and J 1 base, with 11 bases left between them. This CDR3 is built from 15 residues. Germline-derived CDR1 and CDR2 are SNHLY and FYNNEI. CDR3 DNA sequence: TGTGCCAGCAGTGAAAGGGGACAACGGAACACTGAAGCTTTCTTT. Amino acid sequence: CASSERGQRNTEAFF.

This clone showed up just a few times. This chain links TRBV7-7 with TRBJ2-7, with 9 bases lining up with TRBD2. The CDR3 covers 15 residues. V shed 1 base, J shed 7 bases, and the junction held 8 bases outside the gene matches. In germline, CDR1 is SSHAT, CDR2 FNYEAQ (reference sequence). CDR3 sequence reads: CASSLEGGGAGEQYF. The DNA of the CDR3 is TGTGCCAGCAGCTTAGAGGGCGGGGGGGCCGGAGAGCAGTACTTC.

The rearrangement uses TRBV28 and TRBJ1-4; weak D call: TRBD1 (5 bases). The V gene's germline CDR1 is MDHEN and CDR2 SYDVKM. CDR3 length: 17 residues. V was shortened by 6 bases and J by 4 bases, with 21 bases between the two germline ends. CDR3 amino acids: CASRYPPAGRDNEKLFF. CDR3 in DNA: TGTGCCAGCAGATATCCTCCGGCGGGCAGGGATAATGAAAAACTGTTTTTT.